This T cell receptor beta chain was captured in a study of cytomegalovirus exposure and HLA in healthy donors. Study-wide background: The 120 or so validation repertoires were produced on the same platform as the roughly 660 repertoires of the first cohort. This was reported in a later analysis.

Points from the study as a whole: A few chains linked to CMV were shown in vitro to be specific for CMV antigens.

Profiling relied on immunoSEQ multiplex PCR, and the TCRdb table lists in-frame clones only, not all of them. The sample yields more than 95,000 clones, 85% to 90% seen once. Looked up from germline, CDR1 is ENHRY and CDR2 is SYGVKD. Trimming at V came to 3 bases and at J to 4 bases, leaving 10 bases not matched to a gene. The CDR3 is 16 residues long. The validation cohort, a group of some 120 subjects, included the donors and was separate from the roughly 670-subject first cohort. As regards this clone: Its antigen is as yet unknown.

Material: PBMCs. The chain is built from TRBV10-3 and TRBJ1-1; 8 bases align to TRBD1. The TCR originated in a young woman in good health and CMV-seronegative. The CDR3 is CAISDGGLRGLTEAFF. In DNA form, the CDR3 reads TGTGCCATCAGTGATGGTGGACTCAGGGGGCTCACTGAAGCTTTCTTT.